This T cell receptor beta chain is drawn from a study of blood T cell repertoires in COVID-19. For the study at large: Acute and convalescent COVID-19 specimens originated in the United States, Italy and Spain.

Looked up from germline, CDR1 is SGHAT and CDR2 is FQNNGV. V was pared by 1 base and J by 4 bases, with 6 bases of the junction left unmatched. This CDR3 spans 15 amino acids. How the authors handled the data: Using reference gene primer amplification, nucleated cell counts were estimated. Libraries were prepared by immunoSEQ multiplex PCR; TCRdb keeps only in-frame clonotypes and omits some of them. The V and J calls and clone size were taken over from that table, and D and trimming were inferred from the DNA. The data show 150,000 to 200,000 clones, 88% seen once. The chain recombines TRBV11-2 with TRBJ1-2, with 7 bases identical to TRBD1. The receptor comes from a woman in her twenties or thirties with acute or convalescent COVID-19. Material for sequencing was peripheral blood. CDR3 in DNA: TGTGCCAGCAGCTTAGGTACCGGACAGGTCTATGGCTACACCTTC. Its protein is CASSLGTGQVYGYTF.